The rows below give T cell receptor beta chains drawn from one sample of a study of blood T cell repertoires in COVID-19. Some clones are missing from TCRdb's copy, which holds only in-frame ones; the method was immunoSEQ multiplex PCR. This sample has around 210,000 clones, with about 85% found just once. The sequencing sample was made of peripheral blood. Every receptor here comes from a man aged 55 to 70 with COVID-19, enrolled during active disease. CDR3s include the opening cysteine and the closing phenylalanine or tryptophan. A D gene is named only where the DNA matches it firmly. Rows may omit the clone size; those that give it use once, few, many or a size class.

d_call	clone_size	v_call	j_call	cdr3_nt	cdr3_aa
-	-	TRBV30	TRBJ1-5	TGTGCCTGGAGTGTAGACTTCAATCAGCCCCAGCATTTT	CAWSVDFNQPQHF
-	-	TRBV2	TRBJ2-2	TGTGCCAGCACCGTTGGTAGAAACACCGGGGAGCTGTTTTTT	CASTVGRNTGELFF
-	-	TRBV28	TRBJ2-7	TGTGCCAGCAGTACCGGGTCCTACGAGCAGTACTTC	CASSTGSYEQYF
TRBD2	-	TRBV18	TRBJ2-1	TGTGCCAGCTCACCACCTGGATCGCTAGCGGGGTACAATGAGCAGTTCTTC	CASSPPGSLAGYNEQFF
TRBD2	-	TRBV7-6	TRBJ2-1	TGTGCCAGCAGCCCCGCACTAGCGGAAGGAGACAATGAGCAGTTCTTC	CASSPALAEGDNEQFF
TRBD1	-	TRBV9	TRBJ1-2	TGTGCCAGCAGCACGGGACAGGGAGATGGCTACACCTTC	CASSTGQGDGYTF
-	-	TRBV27	TRBJ1-1	TGTGCCAGCAGGCTTAAGGGAGTGAACACTGAAGCTTTCTTT	CASRLKGVNTEAFF
TRBD1	once	TRBV5-4	TRBJ1-5	TGTGCCAGCAGCTTGGGGGGACAGGGGATTCAGCCCCAGCATTTT	CASSLGGQGIQPQHF
-	-	TRBV7-2	TRBJ2-7	TGTGCCAGCAGCTTTCAGGGGCTCTACGAGCAGTACTTC	CASSFQGLYEQYF
TRBD1	-	TRBV13	TRBJ1-5	TGTGCCAGCAGCTTCCGGACAGGAGATCAGCCCCAGCATTTT	CASSFRTGDQPQHF
-	-	TRBV6-2/TRBV6-3	TRBJ2-7	TGTGCCAGCAGTCCCCTCCCTGCGGTGGGTGAGCAGTACTTC	CASSPLPAVGEQYF
-	once	TRBV6-2/TRBV6-3	TRBJ1-1	TGTGCCAGCAGTTCGACAGTAAACACTGAAGCTTTCTTT	CASSSTVNTEAFF
-	-	TRBV6-5	TRBJ1-5	TGTGCCAGCAGGTACCCGGGGGGGAATGGGCCCCAGCATTTT	CASRYPGGNGPQHF
TRBD1	-	TRBV12-3/TRBV12-4	TRBJ1-3	TGTGCCAGCACAGGGGGAAGACACACCATATATTTT	CASTGGRHTIYF
-	-	TRBV25-1	TRBJ1-6	TGTGCCAGCAGTCAGGACAATTTCTCACCCCTCCACTTT	CASSQDNFSPLHF
TRBD1	-	TRBV19	TRBJ1-1	TGTGCCAGTAGTAACAGGGGTTATCGCGGCCTTGAAGCTTTCTTT	CASSNRGYRGLEAFF
-	-	TRBV19	TRBJ1-2	TGTGCCAGTAGTATACTGGGGGGGAGGGCCCATGGCTACACCTTC	CASSILGGRAHGYTF
TRBD1	-	TRBV9	TRBJ2-1	TGTGCCAGCAGTAGGACAGGGCCCTACAATGAGCAGTTCTTC	CASSRTGPYNEQFF
-	-	TRBV1	TRBJ2-2	TGCACCAGCAGCCAAGGGGGGCTAGCTTCCACCGGGGAGCTGTTTTTT	CTSSQGGLASTGELFF
-	-	TRBV6-5	TRBJ1-1	TGTGCCAGCAGCTTGCCGGTTCTTGAAGCTTTCTTT	CASSLPVLEAFF
-	-	TRBV11-3	TRBJ2-7	TGTGCCAGCAGCTTAAATCAGGTCCACGAGCAGTACTTC	CASSLNQVHEQYF
TRBD1	few	TRBV12-5	TRBJ1-1	TGTGCTAGTGGTTCAGGACAGGTTCAGGACACTGAAGCTTTCTTT	CASGSGQVQDTEAFF
-	once	TRBV18	TRBJ2-7	TGTGCCAGCTCACCAGGGCAGTCGGCTTCCTACGAGCAGTACTTC	CASSPGQSASYEQYF
-	-	TRBV28	TRBJ1-4	TGTGCCAGCAGTCACAATGGACAGACACTAAATGAAAAACTGTTTTTT	CASSHNGQTLNEKLFF